The rows below give T cell receptor beta chains drawn from one sample of a study of T cells in Graves' hyperthyroidism and ophthalmopathy. TCRdb re-called the multiplex PCR reads through MiXCR, storing one row per CDR3 protein. The sample consists of roughly 700,000 distinct CDR3 sequences, 35% of them appearing once. The specimen sequenced was blood. The origin of the receptors is a woman aged 40-49 years with Graves' hyperthyroidism. Each CDR3 is given with its conserved first and last residue. The order of the fields is V gene, J gene, clone size, D gene, CDR3 protein, CDR3 DNA. D genes are given only for firm matches. The size field is filled for only some rows; it gives once, few, many or a size class.

V gene: TRBV7-2
J gene: TRBJ2-7
clone size: many
D gene: TRBD1
CDR3 protein: CASSDLDRGLVQYF
CDR3 DNA: TGTGCCAGCAGCGACCTGGACAGGGGGCTTGTGCAGTACTTC

V gene: TRBV19
J gene: TRBJ1-5
clone size: few
D gene: .
CDR3 protein: CASSKPRDWAVGGDQPQHF
CDR3 DNA: TGTGCCAGCAGTAAACCCCGGGACTGGGCGGTCGGCGGCGATCAGCCCCAGCATTTT

V gene: TRBV24-1
J gene: TRBJ2-1
clone size: .
D gene: .
CDR3 protein: CATRGENEQFF
CDR3 DNA: TGTGCCACCAGAGGAGAGAATGAGCAGTTCTTC

V gene: TRBV7-8
J gene: TRBJ1-5
clone size: many
D gene: TRBD1
CDR3 protein: CASSSTATGVQPQHF
CDR3 DNA: TGTGCCAGCAGCTCCACCGCGACAGGGGTTCAGCCCCAGCATTTT

V gene: TRBV6-2/TRBV6-3
J gene: TRBJ1-2
clone size: once
D gene: .
CDR3 protein: CASFGSGYGGYTF
CDR3 DNA: .

V gene: TRBV11-2
J gene: TRBJ2-5
clone size: few
D gene: .
CDR3 protein: CASRLTGTEGETQYF
CDR3 DNA: TGTGCCAGCAGACTGACCGGGACGGAAGGGGAGACCCAGTACTTC

V gene: TRBV7-9
J gene: TRBJ1-5
clone size: many
D gene: .
CDR3 protein: CASSLALTGIDQPQHF
CDR3 DNA: TGTGCCAGCAGCTTAGCCCTAACAGGGATTGATCAGCCCCAGCATTTT

V gene: TRBV7-9
J gene: TRBJ1-2
clone size: many
D gene: .
CDR3 protein: CASSLLLVNYGYTF
CDR3 DNA: TGTGCCAGCAGCTTACTATTAGTGAACTATGGCTACACCTTC

V gene: TRBV14
J gene: TRBJ1-1
clone size: few
D gene: TRBD1
CDR3 protein: CASSQQTGGTEAFF
CDR3 DNA: TGTGCCAGCAGCCAGCAAACAGGGGGCACTGAAGCTTTCTTT

V gene: TRBV29-1
J gene: TRBJ1-1
clone size: many
D gene: .
CDR3 protein: CSVDTVGLNTEAFF
CDR3 DNA: TGCAGCGTTGACACGGTTGGGTTGAACACTGAAGCTTTCTTT

V gene: TRBV11-1
J gene: TRBJ1-1
clone size: .
D gene: .
CDR3 protein: CANGDRSNTEAFF
CDR3 DNA: TGTGCCAATGGGGACCGATCAAACACTGAAGCTTTCTTT

V gene: TRBV29-1
J gene: TRBJ2-7
clone size: many
D gene: .
CDR3 protein: CSVGMSIYEQYF
CDR3 DNA: TGCAGCGTTGGTATGAGTATCTACGAGCAGTACTTC

V gene: TRBV10-2
J gene: TRBJ1-6
clone size: .
D gene: .
CDR3 protein: CASSVAGQGSPLHF
CDR3 DNA: TGCGCCAGCAGTGTCGCAGGGCAGGGTTCACCCCTCCACTTT

V gene: TRBV6-6
J gene: TRBJ2-7
clone size: few
D gene: .
CDR3 protein: CASSYDTLEDYEQYF
CDR3 DNA: TGTGCCAGCAGTTACGACACCCTAGAAGACTACGAGCAGTACTTC

V gene: TRBV19
J gene: TRBJ1-1
clone size: .
D gene: TRBD1
CDR3 protein: CASSINPTGGGQASF
CDR3 DNA: TGTGCCAGTAGTATCAACCCTACAGGGGGCGGGCAAGCTTCCTTT

V gene: TRBV12-3/TRBV12-4
J gene: TRBJ1-4
clone size: once
D gene: .
CDR3 protein: CASSEDGREKLFF
CDR3 DNA: TGTGCCAGCAGTGAGGATGGGCGGGAAAAACTGTTTTTT

V gene: TRBV12-3/TRBV12-4
J gene: TRBJ1-2
clone size: many
D gene: .
CDR3 protein: CASTLKGGRGPLGYTF
CDR3 DNA: TGTGCCAGCACCCTTAAAGGTGGCAGGGGACCTTTAGGCTACACCTTC

V gene: TRBV7-8
J gene: TRBJ2-5
clone size: many
D gene: .
CDR3 protein: CASSFDHQETQYF
CDR3 DNA: TGTGCCAGCAGCTTCGACCACCAAGAGACCCAGTACTTC

V gene: TRBV7-9
J gene: TRBJ1-1
clone size: many
D gene: .
CDR3 protein: CASSYPLQGRAEAFF
CDR3 DNA: TGTGCCAGCAGCTACCCGCTGCAGGGGAGGGCTGAAGCTTTCTTT

V gene: TRBV16
J gene: TRBJ2-7
clone size: few
D gene: .
CDR3 protein: CASSGLDWRAYEQYF
CDR3 DNA: TGTGCCAGCAGCGGTCTCGATTGGCGGGCCTACGAGCAGTACTTC

V gene: TRBV7-3
J gene: TRBJ2-6
clone size: .
D gene: .
CDR3 protein: CASSLGGPSGSGANVLTF
CDR3 DNA: TGTGCCAGCAGCTTGGGGGGACCCTCGGGCTCTGGGGCCAACGTCCTGACTTTC

V gene: TRBV12-3/TRBV12-4
J gene: TRBJ1-1
clone size: few
D gene: .
CDR3 protein: CASSLRISTEAFF
CDR3 DNA: TGTGCCAGCAGTTTAAGGATTAGCACTGAAGCTTTCTTT

V gene: TRBV4-3
J gene: TRBJ2-5
clone size: .
D gene: .
CDR3 protein: CASSQDRGTQETQYF
CDR3 DNA: TGCGCCAGCAGCCAAGATCGGGGGACCCAAGAGACCCAGTACTTC

V gene: TRBV6-5
J gene: TRBJ2-5
clone size: .
D gene: .
CDR3 protein: CASSSIEMGTQYF
CDR3 DNA: TGTGCCAGCAGTTCCATAGAGATGGGGACCCAGTACTTC

V gene: TRBV5-1
J gene: TRBJ1-4
clone size: few
D gene: TRBD1
CDR3 protein: CASRPGQQNEKLFF
CDR3 DNA: TGCGCCAGTAGACCGGGACAGCAGAATGAAAAACTGTTTTTT

V gene: TRBV11-2
J gene: TRBJ1-4
clone size: .
D gene: .
CDR3 protein: CASSLRRTTNEKLFF
CDR3 DNA: TGTGCCAGCAGCTTACGAAGAACAACTAATGAAAAACTGTTTTTT

V gene: TRBV4-3
J gene: TRBJ2-2
clone size: .
D gene: .
CDR3 protein: CASSQPEELFF
CDR3 DNA: TGCGCCAGCAGCCAACCGGAGGAGCTGTTTTTT

V gene: TRBV4-3
J gene: TRBJ1-4
clone size: .
D gene: .
CDR3 protein: CASSQEEGGKLFF
CDR3 DNA: TGCGCCAGCAGCCAAGAGGAGGGGGGAAAACTGTTTTTT

V gene: TRBV12-5
J gene: TRBJ1-1
clone size: few
D gene: TRBD1
CDR3 protein: CASGYGLGQGNTEAFF
CDR3 DNA: TGTGCTAGTGGGTATGGACTGGGACAGGGGAACACTGAAGCTTTCTTT

V gene: TRBV6-5
J gene: TRBJ1-2
clone size: .
D gene: .
CDR3 protein: CASSRIPGGTDGYTF
CDR3 DNA: TGTGCCAGCAGTCGTATCCCAGGAGGGACTGATGGCTACACCTTC

V gene: TRBV29-1
J gene: TRBJ2-3
clone size: .
D gene: .
CDR3 protein: CSVALAQVDTQYF
CDR3 DNA: TGCAGCGTTGCCCTAGCGCAAGTAGATACGCAGTATTTT

V gene: TRBV5-5
J gene: TRBJ1-5
clone size: many
D gene: .
CDR3 protein: CASSLAGEGQPQHF
CDR3 DNA: TGTGCCAGCAGCTTGGCGGGGGAAGGTCAGCCCCAGCATTTT

V gene: TRBV7-9
J gene: TRBJ1-1
clone size: many
D gene: .
CDR3 protein: CASSLQMVDTEAFF
CDR3 DNA: TGTGCCAGCAGCTTGCAAATGGTGGACACTGAAGCTTTCTTT

V gene: TRBV20-1
J gene: TRBJ1-6
clone size: many
D gene: TRBD1
CDR3 protein: CSARRGDNALHF
CDR3 DNA: TGCAGCGCCCGCAGGGGGGATAACGCCCTCCACTTT

V gene: TRBV15
J gene: TRBJ2-2
clone size: .
D gene: .
CDR3 protein: CATKLGANTGELFF
CDR3 DNA: TGTGCCACCAAACTAGGAGCGAACACCGGGGAGCTGTTTTTT

V gene: TRBV7-3
J gene: TRBJ1-1
clone size: many
D gene: .
CDR3 protein: CASSSGEGTEAFF
CDR3 DNA: TGTGCCAGCAGTTCCGGGGAGGGCACTGAAGCTTTCTTT

V gene: TRBV5-4
J gene: TRBJ2-6
clone size: .
D gene: .
CDR3 protein: CASSLFRESGANVLTF
CDR3 DNA: TGTGCCAGCAGCTTGTTTCGGGAGTCTGGGGCCAACGTCCTGACTTTC

V gene: TRBV7-2
J gene: TRBJ1-6
clone size: many
D gene: .
CDR3 protein: CASSLGRLYNSPLHF
CDR3 DNA: TGTGCCAGCAGCTTAGGGCGCTTGTATAATTCACCCCTCCACTTT

V gene: TRBV2
J gene: TRBJ2-7
clone size: many
D gene: TRBD2
CDR3 protein: CASAGELYEQYF
CDR3 DNA: TGTGCCAGTGCGGGGGAATTATACGAGCAGTACTTC

V gene: TRBV10-3
J gene: TRBJ1-1
clone size: .
D gene: TRBD1
CDR3 protein: CAISEKVDRGNTEAFF
CDR3 DNA: TGTGCCATCAGTGAGAAAGTGGACAGGGGGAACACTGAAGCTTTCTTT

V gene: TRBV4-2
J gene: TRBJ1-5
clone size: .
D gene: .
CDR3 protein: CASSQDSEGPNQPQHF
CDR3 DNA: TGTGCCAGCAGCCAAGATTCTGAGGGTCCAAATCAGCCCCAGCATTTT

V gene: TRBV6-6
J gene: TRBJ1-2
clone size: few
D gene: TRBD1
CDR3 protein: CASCRQGPDYGYTF
CDR3 DNA: TGTGCCAGCTGTAGACAGGGCCCGGACTATGGCTACACCTTC

V gene: TRBV6-1
J gene: TRBJ1-2
clone size: few
D gene: TRBD1
CDR3 protein: CASGRQGADGYTF
CDR3 DNA: TGTGCCAGCGGCCGACAGGGGGCAGATGGCTACACCTTC

V gene: TRBV20-1
J gene: TRBJ2-7
clone size: .
D gene: .
CDR3 protein: CSARGLVRELSEQYF
CDR3 DNA: TGCAGTGCTAGAGGCCTGGTTCGGGAGCTATCCGAGCAGTACTTC

V gene: TRBV10-3
J gene: TRBJ1-2
clone size: once
D gene: TRBD1
CDR3 protein: CAISGTGTRGYTF
CDR3 DNA: TGTGCCATTAGCGGGACAGGGACCCGTGGCTACACCTTC

V gene: TRBV7-9
J gene: TRBJ2-7
clone size: many
D gene: .
CDR3 protein: CASSFDGSSYEQYF
CDR3 DNA: TGTGCCAGCAGCTTTGACGGGAGCTCCTACGAGCAGTACTTC

V gene: TRBV12-3/TRBV12-4
J gene: TRBJ1-3
clone size: .
D gene: .
CDR3 protein: CASSLREGGNTIYF
CDR3 DNA: TGTGCCAGCAGTTTAAGGGAGGGTGGAAACACCATATATTTT

V gene: TRBV11-2
J gene: TRBJ2-2
clone size: .
D gene: TRBD2
CDR3 protein: CASSSFSGGVNTGELFF
CDR3 DNA: TGTGCCAGCAGCTCATTCAGCGGGGGGGTAAACACCGGGGAGCTGTTTTTT

V gene: TRBV29-1
J gene: TRBJ2-3
clone size: once
D gene: TRBD2
CDR3 protein: CSVDGTSASTDTQYF
CDR3 DNA: TGCAGCGTTGACGGGACTAGCGCTAGCACAGATACGCAGTATTTT